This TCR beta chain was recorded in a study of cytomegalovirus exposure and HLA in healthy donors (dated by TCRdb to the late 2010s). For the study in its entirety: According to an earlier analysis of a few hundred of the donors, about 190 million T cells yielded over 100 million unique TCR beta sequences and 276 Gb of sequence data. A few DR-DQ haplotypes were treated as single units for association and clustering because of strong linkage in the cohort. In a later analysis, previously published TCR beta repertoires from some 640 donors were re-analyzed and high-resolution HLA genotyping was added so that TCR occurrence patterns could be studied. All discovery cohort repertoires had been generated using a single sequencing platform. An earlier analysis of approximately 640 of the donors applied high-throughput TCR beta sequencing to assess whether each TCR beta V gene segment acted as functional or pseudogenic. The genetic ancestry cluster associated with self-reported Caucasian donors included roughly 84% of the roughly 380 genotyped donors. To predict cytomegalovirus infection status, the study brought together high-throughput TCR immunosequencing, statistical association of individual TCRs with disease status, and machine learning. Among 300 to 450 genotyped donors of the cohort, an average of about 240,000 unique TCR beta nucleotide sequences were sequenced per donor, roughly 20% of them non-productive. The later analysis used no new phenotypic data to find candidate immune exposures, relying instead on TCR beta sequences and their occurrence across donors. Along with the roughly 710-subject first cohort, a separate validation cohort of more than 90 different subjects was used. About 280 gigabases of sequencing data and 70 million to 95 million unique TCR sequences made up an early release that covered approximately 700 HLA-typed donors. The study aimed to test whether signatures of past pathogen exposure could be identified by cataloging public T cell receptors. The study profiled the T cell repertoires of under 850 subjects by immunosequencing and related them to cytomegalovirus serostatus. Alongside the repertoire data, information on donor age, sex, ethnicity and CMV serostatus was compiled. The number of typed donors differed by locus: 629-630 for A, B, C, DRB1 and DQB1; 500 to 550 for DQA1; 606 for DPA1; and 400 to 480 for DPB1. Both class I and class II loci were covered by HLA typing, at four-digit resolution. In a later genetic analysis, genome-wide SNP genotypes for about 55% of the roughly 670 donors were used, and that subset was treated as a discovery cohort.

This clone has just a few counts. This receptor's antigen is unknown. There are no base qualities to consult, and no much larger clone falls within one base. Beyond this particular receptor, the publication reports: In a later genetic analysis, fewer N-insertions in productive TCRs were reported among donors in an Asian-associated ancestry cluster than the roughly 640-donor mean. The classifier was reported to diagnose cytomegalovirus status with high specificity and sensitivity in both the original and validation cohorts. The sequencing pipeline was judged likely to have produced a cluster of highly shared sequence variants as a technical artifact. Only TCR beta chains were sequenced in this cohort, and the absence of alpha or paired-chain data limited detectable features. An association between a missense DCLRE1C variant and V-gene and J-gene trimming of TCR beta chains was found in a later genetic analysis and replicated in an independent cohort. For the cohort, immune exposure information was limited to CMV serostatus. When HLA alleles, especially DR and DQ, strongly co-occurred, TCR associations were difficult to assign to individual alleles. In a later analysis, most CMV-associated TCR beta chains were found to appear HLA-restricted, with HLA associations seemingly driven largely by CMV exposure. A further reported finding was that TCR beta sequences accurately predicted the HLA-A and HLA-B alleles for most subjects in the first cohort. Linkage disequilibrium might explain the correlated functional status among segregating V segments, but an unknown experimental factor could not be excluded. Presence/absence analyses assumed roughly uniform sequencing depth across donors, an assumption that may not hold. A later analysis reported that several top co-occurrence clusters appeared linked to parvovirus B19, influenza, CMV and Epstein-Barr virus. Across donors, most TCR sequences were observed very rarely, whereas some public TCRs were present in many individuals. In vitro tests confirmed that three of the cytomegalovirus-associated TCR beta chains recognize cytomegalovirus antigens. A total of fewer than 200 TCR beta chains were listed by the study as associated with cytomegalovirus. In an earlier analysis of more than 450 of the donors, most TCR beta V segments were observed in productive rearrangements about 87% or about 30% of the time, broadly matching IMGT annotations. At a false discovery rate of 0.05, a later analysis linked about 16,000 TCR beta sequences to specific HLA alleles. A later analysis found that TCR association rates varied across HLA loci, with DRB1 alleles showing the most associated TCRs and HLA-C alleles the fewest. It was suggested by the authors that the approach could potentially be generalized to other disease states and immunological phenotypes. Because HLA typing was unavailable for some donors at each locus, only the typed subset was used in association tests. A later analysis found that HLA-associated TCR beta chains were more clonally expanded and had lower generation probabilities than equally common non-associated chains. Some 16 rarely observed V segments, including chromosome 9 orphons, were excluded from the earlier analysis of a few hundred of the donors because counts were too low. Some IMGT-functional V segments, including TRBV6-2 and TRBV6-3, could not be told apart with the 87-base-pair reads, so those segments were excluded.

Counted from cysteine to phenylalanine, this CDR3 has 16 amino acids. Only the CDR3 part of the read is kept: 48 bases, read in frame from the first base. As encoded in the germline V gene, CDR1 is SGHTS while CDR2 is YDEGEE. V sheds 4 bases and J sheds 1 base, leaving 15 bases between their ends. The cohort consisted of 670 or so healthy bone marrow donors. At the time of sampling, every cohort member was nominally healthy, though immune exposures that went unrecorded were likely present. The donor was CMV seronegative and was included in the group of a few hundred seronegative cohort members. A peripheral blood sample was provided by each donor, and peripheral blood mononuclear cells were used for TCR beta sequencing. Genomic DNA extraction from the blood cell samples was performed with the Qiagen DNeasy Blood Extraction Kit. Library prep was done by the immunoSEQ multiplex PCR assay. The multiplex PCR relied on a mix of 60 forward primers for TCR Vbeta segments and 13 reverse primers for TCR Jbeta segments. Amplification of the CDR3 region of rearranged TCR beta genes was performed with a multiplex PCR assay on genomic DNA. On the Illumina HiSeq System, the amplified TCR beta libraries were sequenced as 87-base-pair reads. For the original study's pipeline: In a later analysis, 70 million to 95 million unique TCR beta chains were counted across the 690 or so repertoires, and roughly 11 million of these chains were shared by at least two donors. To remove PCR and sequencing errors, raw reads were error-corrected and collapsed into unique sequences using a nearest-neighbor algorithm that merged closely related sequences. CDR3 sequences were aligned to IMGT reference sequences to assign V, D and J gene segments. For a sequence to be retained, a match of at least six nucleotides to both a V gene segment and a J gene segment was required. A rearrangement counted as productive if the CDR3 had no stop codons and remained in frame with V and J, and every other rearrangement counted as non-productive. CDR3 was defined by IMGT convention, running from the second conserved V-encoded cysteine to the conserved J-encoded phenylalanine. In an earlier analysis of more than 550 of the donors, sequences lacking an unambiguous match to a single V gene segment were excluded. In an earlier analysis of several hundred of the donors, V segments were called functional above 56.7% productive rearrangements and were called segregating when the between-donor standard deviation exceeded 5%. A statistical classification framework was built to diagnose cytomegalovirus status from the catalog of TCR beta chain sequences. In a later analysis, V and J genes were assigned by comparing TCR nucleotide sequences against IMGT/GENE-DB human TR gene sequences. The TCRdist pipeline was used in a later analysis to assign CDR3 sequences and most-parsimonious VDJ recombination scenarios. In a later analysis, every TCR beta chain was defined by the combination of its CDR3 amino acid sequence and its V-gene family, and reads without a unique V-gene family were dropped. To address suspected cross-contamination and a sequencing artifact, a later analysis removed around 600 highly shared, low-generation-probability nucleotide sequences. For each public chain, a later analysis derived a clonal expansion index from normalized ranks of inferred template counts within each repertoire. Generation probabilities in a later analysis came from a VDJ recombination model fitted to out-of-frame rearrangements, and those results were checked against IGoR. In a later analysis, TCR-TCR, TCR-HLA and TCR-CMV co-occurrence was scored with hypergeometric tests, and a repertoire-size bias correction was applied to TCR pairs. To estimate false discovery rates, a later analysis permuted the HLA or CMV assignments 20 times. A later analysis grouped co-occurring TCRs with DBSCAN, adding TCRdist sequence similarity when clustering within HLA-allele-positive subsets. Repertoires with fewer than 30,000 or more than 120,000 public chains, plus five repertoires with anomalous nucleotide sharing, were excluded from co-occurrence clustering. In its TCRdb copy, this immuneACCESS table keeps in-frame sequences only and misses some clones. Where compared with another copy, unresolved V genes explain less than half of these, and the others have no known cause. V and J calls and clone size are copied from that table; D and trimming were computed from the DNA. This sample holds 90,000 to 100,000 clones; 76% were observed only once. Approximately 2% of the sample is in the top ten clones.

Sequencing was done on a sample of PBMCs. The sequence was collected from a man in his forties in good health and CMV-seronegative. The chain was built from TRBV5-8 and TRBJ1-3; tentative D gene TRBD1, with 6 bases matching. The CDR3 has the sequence CASSKSGTWSGNTIYF. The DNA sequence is TGTGCCAGCAGCAAGTCCGGGACATGGTCTGGAAACACCATATATTTT.